This T cell receptor (beta chain) was found in a study of blood T cell repertoires in COVID-19. Across the whole study: PBMCs, B-cell-depleted T cells, or T cells were the source of the cDNA or gDNA that made up the material.

Germline CDR1 SEHNR, CDR2 FQNEAQ (reference sequence). The V and J ends lost 5 bases and 3 bases, in that order; junction bases with no gene match: 14. The CDR3 is 17 amino acids. Libraries were prepared by immunoSEQ multiplex PCR; TCRdb keeps only in-frame clonotypes and omits some of them. In the table there are some 300,000 clones, approximately 88% of which are singletons. The chain carries TRBV7-9 and TRBJ2-3, with 7 nucleotides matching TRBD1. Sequences were obtained from PBMCs or T cells enriched from blood (not recorded which). This receptor was obtained from a woman younger than 45 who had recovered from COVID-19. Written as DNA, the CDR3 is TGTGCCAGCAGCCCCGGCTCTAGGGGGCTGGGAACAGATACGCAGTATTTT. Protein sequence: CASSPGSRGLGTDTQYF.